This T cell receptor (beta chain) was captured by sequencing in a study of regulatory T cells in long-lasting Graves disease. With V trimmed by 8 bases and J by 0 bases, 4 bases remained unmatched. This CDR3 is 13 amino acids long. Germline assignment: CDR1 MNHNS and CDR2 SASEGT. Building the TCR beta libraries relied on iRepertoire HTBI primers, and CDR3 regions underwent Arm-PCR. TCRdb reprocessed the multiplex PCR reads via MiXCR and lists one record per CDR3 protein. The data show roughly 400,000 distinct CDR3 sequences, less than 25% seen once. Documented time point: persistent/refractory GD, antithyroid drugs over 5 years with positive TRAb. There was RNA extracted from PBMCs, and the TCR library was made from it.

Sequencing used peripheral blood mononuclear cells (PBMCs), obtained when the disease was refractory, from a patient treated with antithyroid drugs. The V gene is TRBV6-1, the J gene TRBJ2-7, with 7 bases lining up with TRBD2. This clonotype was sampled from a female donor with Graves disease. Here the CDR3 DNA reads TGTGCCAGCCGCGGGGAGGGCTCCTACGAGCAGTACTTC. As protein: CASRGEGSYEQYF.